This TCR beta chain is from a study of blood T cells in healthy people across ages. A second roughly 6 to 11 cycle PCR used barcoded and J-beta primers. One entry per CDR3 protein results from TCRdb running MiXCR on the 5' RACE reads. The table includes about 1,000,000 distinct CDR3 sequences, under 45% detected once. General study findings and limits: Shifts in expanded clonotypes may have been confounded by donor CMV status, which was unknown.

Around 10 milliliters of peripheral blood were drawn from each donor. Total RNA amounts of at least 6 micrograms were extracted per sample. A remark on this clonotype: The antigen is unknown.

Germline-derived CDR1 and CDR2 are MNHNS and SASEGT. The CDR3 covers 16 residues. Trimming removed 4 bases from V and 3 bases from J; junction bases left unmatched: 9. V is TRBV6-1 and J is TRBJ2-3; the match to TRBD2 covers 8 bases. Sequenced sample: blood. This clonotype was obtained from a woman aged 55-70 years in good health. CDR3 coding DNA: TGTGCCAGCAGTGGAGCTCTGAGCGGGAGAACAGATACGCAGTATTTT. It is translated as CASSGALSGRTDTQYF.